These 22 T cell receptor beta chains came from one sample sequenced in a study of OX40 agonist ivuxolimab in advanced cancers. Sequencing used immunoSEQ multiplex PCR; TCRdb keeps in-frame clones, though not all of them. The table shows around 16,000 clones, with about 60% occurring only once. Sequenced here: CD4+ or CD8+ T cells sorted from blood, sampled in a trial of the OX40 agonist ivuxolimab. These receptor sequences come from an adult with an advanced solid tumor such as melanoma, head and neck, liver or kidney cancer.

J is TRBJ1-2 and V is TRBV7-9; 10 bases are a match to TRBD1. Germline CDR1 reads SEHNR; CDR2 reads FQNEAQ (reference sequence). The CDR3 has 16 residues. V shed 5 bases, J shed 4 bases, and the junction held 10 bases outside the gene matches. The CDR3 sequence is CASSPAYWDRGYGYTF. The CDR3 nucleotides read TGTGCCAGCAGCCCAGCCTATTGGGACAGGGGCTATGGCTACACCTTC.

A single count supports this clone. This rearrangement joins TRBV7-9 to TRBJ1-1, with D uncertain. V was shortened by 1 base and J by 6 bases, with 9 bases between the two germline ends. The CDR3 is 13 amino acids. Germline V gene lookup returns CDR1 SEHNR and CDR2 FQNEAQ (reference sequence). The CDR3 region is CASSLVTRPEAFF. The CDR3 DNA reads TGTGCCAGCAGCTTAGTTACACGGCCTGAAGCTTTCTTT.

The rearrangement links TRBV7-9 to TRBJ2-5; D perhaps matches TRBD2 (5 bases). The V and J ends lost 5 bases and 2 bases respectively, with 12 bases between them. The CDR3 length is 14 residues. Germline CDR1 and CDR2: SEHNR and FQNEAQ (reference sequence). This CDR3 is CASSDKSGQETQYF. The CDR3, as DNA: TGTGCCAGCAGCGATAAGTCGGGGCAAGAGACCCAGTACTTC.

In its sample, this clone is medium-sized. This chain connects TRBV6-1 to TRBJ2-3; D may correspond to TRBD1 or TRBD2 (6 bases each). The germline gives CDR1 MNHNS, CDR2 SASEGT. The CDR3 sequence is 15 residues long. Trimming took off 4 bases at V and 6 bases at J, with 17 bases between the two ends. For the CDR3, the DNA is TGTGCCAGCAGTGTAGAGGGGGGTCAGAAGGATACGCAGTATTTT. Amino acid sequence: CASSVEGGQKDTQYF.

This clone came up once. The chain joins TRBV6-4 to TRBJ2-3; 7 bases align to TRBD2. Trimming cost V 7 bases and J 2 bases; bases outside gene matches: 9. The CDR3 has 15 amino acids. Germline lookup yields CDR1 MRHNA and CDR2 SNTAGT. CDR3 amino acids: CASNNLLAFTDTQYF. Here the CDR3 DNA reads TGTGCCAGCAACAACCTACTAGCGTTCACAGATACGCAGTATTTT.

This sequence joins TRBV27 and TRBJ1-5; unclear D gene. V was clipped by 2 bases and J by 3 bases, with 5 bases between them. There are 13 residues in the CDR3. CDR1 and CDR2 from the germline V gene are MNHEY and SMNVEV (reference sequence). Here the CDR3 reads CASSLGFNQPQHF. Written as DNA, the CDR3 is TGTGCCAGCAGTTTAGGGTTCAATCAGCCCCAGCATTTT.

The J gene is TRBJ2-2, the V gene TRBV9, with 10 bases aligning to TRBD2. V trimming: 4 bases; J trimming: 6 bases; junction bases outside the gene matches: 21. This CDR3 has 20 residues. Looked up from germline, CDR1 is SGDLS and CDR2 is YYNGEE. CDR3 in amino acids: CASSPEIKLSGGASAGELFF. DNA of the CDR3: TGTGCCAGCAGCCCAGAGATCAAACTAAGCGGGGGGGCGTCGGCCGGGGAGCTGTTTTTT.

This clone was counted between two and nine times. The genes are TRBV2 and TRBJ2-2, with D possibly matching TRBD2 (6 bases). V was cut by 6 bases and J by 5 bases, with 16 bases left in between. This CDR3 region has 15 residues. Per the germline V gene, CDR1 is SNHLY and CDR2 is FYNNEI. DNA of the CDR3: TGTGCCAGCAGGGGGACTTTAGCGGCAACCGGGGAGCTGTTTTTT. Translated, it gives CASRGTLAATGELFF.

The genes are TRBV5-4 and TRBJ2-3, with D possibly called TRBD1 or TRBD2 (6 bases each). V lost 1 base and J lost 1, with 10 bases in between. Germline V gives CDR1 SGHNT, CDR2 YYREEE (reference sequence). CDR3 length equals 15 residues. CDR3 DNA: TGTGCCAGCAGCTTGATGGGGGGCGGCACAGATACGCAGTATTTT. Protein product: CASSLMGGGTDTQYF.

This chain uses TRBV20-1 with TRBJ2-2; D unclear. Trimming pared 6 bases from V and 2 bases from J, leaving 4 bases between. Looked up from germline, CDR1 is DFQATT and CDR2 is SNEGSKA (reference sequence). The length of the CDR3 is 11 residues. The CDR3 loop reads CSAPNTGELFF. The CDR3 coding sequence is TGCAGTGCCCCTAACACCGGGGAGCTGTTTTTT.

The chain couples TRBV30 to TRBJ1-4; no definite D call. The CDR3 has 11 amino acids. Germline values: CDR1 GTSNPN, CDR2 SVGIG (reference sequence). The V and J ends lost 2 bases and 6 bases respectively, with 4 bases between them. This CDR3 reads CAWSMDEKLFF. CDR3 sequence (DNA): TGTGCCTGGAGTATGGATGAAAAACTGTTTTTT. Combining the CDR3 with reference TRBV30 and TRBJ1-4 gives the whole variable domain SQTIHQWPATLVQPVGSPLSLECTVEGTSNPNLYWYRQAAGRGLQLLFYSVGIGQISSEVPQNLSASRPQDRQFILSSKKLLLSDSGFYLCAWSMDEKLFFGSGTQLSVL.

The rearrangement joins TRBV5-6 to TRBJ2-1; TRBD1 matches 8 bases. The CDR3 contains 12 residues. V trimming: 4 bases; J trimming: 9 bases; junction bases outside the gene matches: 3. Germline CDR1 SGHDT, CDR2 YYEEEE. The CDR3 here is CASSPGGGEQFF. In DNA form, the CDR3 reads TGTGCCAGCAGCCCAGGGGGCGGTGAGCAGTTCTTC.

V is TRBV21-1 and J is TRBJ2-1; TRBD1 is taken as the D call from the table, unchecked against the DNA. TRBV21-1 is a documented pseudogene. The CDR3 is 12 amino acids. Written as DNA, the CDR3 is TGTGCCAGCACCCAGGGGCCTAATGAGCAGTTCTTC. This sequence encodes CASTQGPNEQFF.

The V call is TRBV4-2, the J call TRBJ1-4; D is possibly TRBD1 (6 bases). The CDR3 length is 15 residues. The V gene's germline CDR1 is LGHNA and CDR2 YNFKEQ. Trimming removed 4 bases from V and 5 bases from J, with 14 bases in between. CDR3 nucleotide sequence: TGTGCCAGCAGCCGGCCGGGACAAGAGAATGAAAAACTGTTTTTT. This gives the protein CASSRPGQENEKLFF.

This chain links TRBV28 with TRBJ1-4; no definite D call. V dropped 4 bases and J dropped 5 bases, with 17 bases sitting between them. The length of the CDR3 is 16 residues. Germline-derived CDR1 and CDR2 are MDHEN and SYDVKM. The CDR3 coding sequence is TGTGCCAGCAGTTCACCCACCCTGCCCCGCAATGAAAAACTGTTTTTT. This gives the protein CASSSPTLPRNEKLFF.

This chain connects TRBV2 to TRBJ2-1; no firm D call. Germline CDR1 SNHLY, CDR2 FYNNEI. V gave up 2 bases and J gave up 7 bases, with 9 bases separating them. The CDR3 contains 13 residues. CDR3 DNA sequence: TGTGCCAGCAGTGAATGGAAGACGAATGAGCAGTTCTTC. Translating it yields CASSEWKTNEQFF. The full variable domain, with the rest looked up from reference TRBV2 and TRBJ2-1, is EPEVTQTPSHQVTQMGQEVILRCVPISNHLYFYWYRQILGQKVEFLVSFYNNEISEKSEIFDDQFSVERPDGSNFTLKIRSTKLEDSAMYFCASSEWKTNEQFFGPGTRLTVL.

This chain joins TRBV11-3 and TRBJ1-6, with 7 bases that match TRBD1. The CDR3 contains 18 residues. Germline V lookup: CDR1 SGHNT, CDR2 YENEEA. J lost 5 bases, V lost 3 bases, and 13 bases had no gene match. The CDR3 region is CASSFRLFRGTDNSPLHF. CDR3 DNA sequence: TGTGCCAGCAGCTTTAGGTTGTTCAGAGGGACAGATAATTCACCCCTCCACTTT. The whole variable domain, filled in from reference TRBV11-3 and TRBJ1-6, reads EAGVVQSPRYKIIEKKQPVAFWCNPISGHNTLYWYLQNLGQGPELLIRYENEEAVDDSQLPKDRFSAERLKGVDSTLKIQPAELGDSAVYLCASSFRLFRGTDNSPLHFGNGTRLTVT.

This chain links TRBV2 with TRBJ2-7, with 9 bases fitting TRBD1. This CDR3 has 15 residues. With V trimmed by 3 bases and J by 0 bases, 3 bases remained unmatched. Looked up from germline, CDR1 is SNHLY and CDR2 is FYNNEI. The CDR3 reads CASSEWDRASYEQYF. CDR3 in DNA: TGTGCCAGCAGTGAGTGGGACAGGGCCTCCTACGAGCAGTACTTC.

This clone was counted only a few times. The V and J genes are TRBV21-1 and TRBJ2-7; the tabulated D call, TRBD1, remains unverified against the DNA. TRBV21-1 is a pseudogene. The CDR3 has 14 amino acids. As DNA, the CDR3 is TGTGCCAGCAGCAAAAGGCGCCAGGGCTACGAGCAGTACTTC. As protein: CASSKRRQGYEQYF.

The table lists this clone with a few counts. This rearrangement joins TRBV7-9 to TRBJ1-6; 8 nucleotides agree with TRBD1. Per the germline V gene, CDR1 is SEHNR and CDR2 is FQNEAQ (reference sequence). The CDR3 extends over 15 amino acids. The V gene end was trimmed by 3 bases and the J gene end by 9 bases; junction bases not matched to a gene: 7. CDR3 in amino acids: CASSFRGQGGSPLHF. In nucleotides, the CDR3 is TGTGCCAGCAGCTTTCGAGGACAGGGTGGTTCACCCCTCCACTTT.

The chain couples TRBV10-3 to TRBJ2-6; D unclear. Per the germline V gene, CDR1 is ENHRY and CDR2 is SYGVKD. The CDR3 loop spans 15 amino acids. Trimming took 7 bases from V and 0 from J, leaving 10 bases between them. The CDR3 sequence: CAITPTGSGANVLTF. Written as DNA, the CDR3 is TGTGCCATCACCCCCACTGGCTCTGGGGCCAACGTCCTGACTTTC.

The genes are TRBV6-5 and TRBJ1-6; D is undetermined. The germline gives CDR1 MNHEY, CDR2 SVGAGI. This CDR3 spans 15 amino acids. V lost 3 bases and J lost 5, with 11 bases in between. The CDR3 DNA reads TGTGCCAGCAGTTATTCTTTGAAGAATAATTCACCCCTCCACTTT. It translates to CASSYSLKNNSPLHF.